The subject of this entry is one T cell receptor (beta chain). Its specificity is not known. It may be a read error: a sequence one base away is much more abundant. The data stem from a study of tumor and adjacent non-tumor tissue in lung cancer. Study-level information: There were approximately twelve adenocarcinoma, a couple of squamous cell carcinoma and 1 small cell lung cancer cases. Stage I to III disease affected 10 men and about 5 women aged roughly 31 to 85. The study's findings and limits: Tumor repertoires had a smaller top 100 clone share than normal lung. Compared with tumor, normal lung showed significantly lower TCR diversity.

In germline, CDR1 is MNHNS, CDR2 SASEGT. The CDR3 runs to 15 residues. V dropped 6 bases and J dropped 2 bases, with 17 bases sitting between them. The library came from three nested PCR rounds adapted from ARM-PCR protocols. TCRdb re-analysed the multiplex PCR reads in MiXCR, keeping a single row per CDR3 protein. The sample records some 90,000 distinct CDR3 sequences, roughly two thirds being singletons. No cell sorting was done before RNA was extracted from the tissue. This receptor was taken from a man between 70 and 80 years old with non-small cell lung cancer. Specimen: lung tumor tissue. This sequence joins TRBV6-1 and TRBJ2-7, with no clear D. As DNA, the CDR3 is TGTGCCAGCAGACCAGAGACGGACGCGACCTACGAGCAGTACTTC. Amino acid sequence: CASRPETDATYEQYF.